The 12 T cell receptor beta chains below come from one sample, sequenced in a study of PD-L1 blockade in urothelial cancer. Time point meaning: pretreatment peripheral blood. The protocol was immunoSEQ multiplex PCR, while the TCRdb copy is restricted to in-frame clones and leaves out a portion. This sample carries 70,000 to 75,000 clones, roughly 90% of them seen once, and the ten largest clones take more than 3.5%. The sequenced sample was PBMCs, obtained around atezolizumab (anti-PD-L1) treatment. These receptors all stem from a man in his sixties or seventies with urothelial cancer.

The rearrangement joins TRBV5-1 to TRBJ1-6; 8 nucleotides align to TRBD1. There are 14 residues in the CDR3. CDR1 SGHRS and CDR2 YFSETQ come from the germline V gene. J gave up 10 bases and V 4 bases, and 7 bases lay outside the gene matches. CDR3 nucleotide sequence: TGCGCCAGCAGCCACGGACAGGGCAACTCACCCCTCCACTTT. Encoded protein: CASSHGQGNSPLHF.

V is TRBV5-1 and J is TRBJ1-4; TRBD1 aligns across 11 bases. The CDR3 extends over 16 amino acids. Per germline, CDR1 SGHRS and CDR2 YFSETQ. V trimming: 4 bases; J trimming: 2 bases; junction bases outside the gene matches: 4. CDR3 coding DNA: TGCGCCAGCAGCATGGACAGGGGGCCTACTAATGAAAAACTGTTTTTT. Protein sequence: CASSMDRGPTNEKLFF.

The rearrangement uses TRBV25-1 and TRBJ2-7; 7 bases are shared with TRBD1. V was clipped by 7 bases and J by 4 bases; unmatched bases: 4. Germline V lookup: CDR1 MGHDK, CDR2 SYGVNS. The length of the CDR3 is 12 residues. The CDR3 protein is CASMRDSYEQYF. DNA for the CDR3: TGTGCCAGCATGAGGGACAGTTACGAGCAGTACTTC.

The V call is TRBV2, the J call TRBJ2-2, with 12 bases matching TRBD2. The CDR3 has 15 residues. J was trimmed by 7 bases and V by 5 bases; bases with no gene match: 5. Germline CDR1 and CDR2: SNHLY and FYNNEI. In DNA form, the CDR3 reads TGTGCCAGCAGTCCTAGCGGGAGGGGAGGCGGGGAGCTGTTTTTT. Translating it yields CASSPSGRGGGELFF.

The V and J genes are TRBV28 and TRBJ2-7; 7 bases match TRBD2. Germline V gene data show CDR1 as MDHEN and CDR2 as SYDVKM. With V trimmed by 5 bases and J by 3 bases, 10 bases remained unmatched. The CDR3 has 15 amino acids. As DNA, the CDR3 is TGTGCCAGCAGTGCCCCCAGCGGGGTACGCTACGAGCAGTACTTC. Its translation: CASSAPSGVRYEQYF. Drawing the rest from reference TRBV28 and TRBJ2-7, the complete variable domain is DVKVTQSSRYLVKRTGEKVFLECVQDMDHENMFWYRQDPGLGLRLIYFSYDVKMKEKGDIPEGYSVSREKKERFSLILESASTNQTSMYLCASSAPSGVRYEQYFGPGTRLTVT.

This clone was detected a few times. The chain uses TRBV7-2 and TRBJ2-5; 9 nucleotides align to TRBD1. The CDR3 covers 15 residues. Germline loops: CDR1 SGHTA, CDR2 FQGNSA. With 5 bases clipped from V and 4 bases from J, the junction kept 8 bases outside the gene matches. The CDR3 DNA is TGTGCCAGCAGCCCCGGACAGGGGAAGGGAGAGACCCAGTACTTC. This encodes CASSPGQGKGETQYF.

The chain links TRBV13 to TRBJ2-7; D is possibly TRBD1 (5 bases). This CDR3 has 16 residues. Germline CDR1 is PRHDT and CDR2 is FYEKMQ (reference sequence). V gave up 0 bases and J gave up 7 bases, with 19 bases separating them. CDR3 coding DNA: TGTGCCAGCAGCTTAGGCCGTAATTGGGGCTACGTGGAGCAGTACTTC. It yields the protein CASSLGRNWGYVEQYF. The variable domain in full, completed from reference TRBV13 and TRBJ2-7, reads AAGVIQSPRHLIKEKRETATLKCYPIPRHDTVYWYQQGPGQDPQFLISFYEKMQSDKGSIPDRFSAQQFSDYHSELNMSSLELGDSALYFCASSLGRNWGYVEQYFGPGTRLTVT.

The chain uses TRBV5-1 and TRBJ2-5; 7 bases match TRBD2. Per the germline V gene, CDR1 is SGHRS and CDR2 is YFSETQ. With 6 bases clipped from V and 1 base from J, the junction kept 12 bases outside the gene matches. The CDR3 length is 16 residues. The CDR3 DNA is TGCGCCAGCAACCTGGGGGGGGTGGGCAGCCAAGAGACCCAGTACTTC. This translates into CASNLGGVGSQETQYF.

The V gene is TRBV6-5, the J gene TRBJ1-3; D may be TRBD1 (5 bases). This CDR3 region has 13 residues. Trimming removed 6 bases from V and 7 bases from J, with 13 bases in between. The germline V gene has CDR1 MNHEY and CDR2 SVGAGI. In DNA, the CDR3 is TGTGCCAGCAGCCCAGGGTGGGATAACACCATATATTTT. Its translation is CASSPGWDNTIYF.

The chain has TRBV2 and TRBJ1-5, with D unresolved. V shed 1 base and J shed 8 bases, with 6 bases lying between them. The V gene's germline CDR1 is SNHLY and CDR2 FYNNEI. There are 12 residues in the CDR3. In nucleotides, the CDR3 is TGTGCCAGCAGTGAAGGGGAGGAGCCCCAGCATTTT. Protein: CASSEGEEPQHF.

The V and J genes are TRBV19 and TRBJ2-1, with 8 bases that match TRBD1. This CDR3 contains 14 residues. From germline, CDR1 is LNHDA and CDR2 SQIVND (reference sequence). Trimming took 4 bases from V and 4 from J; bases not matched to a gene: 3. Here the CDR3 reads CASSTGDRYNEQFF. The CDR3 DNA follows: TGTGCCAGTAGTACCGGGGACAGGTACAATGAGCAGTTCTTC.

V and J are TRBV7-6 and TRBJ1-2, with TRBD1 matching 8 bases. The CDR3 spans 13 residues. The V segment lost 5 bases and the J segment 3 bases; nucleotides outside the gene matches: 2. Germline V CDR1 and CDR2: SGHVS, FNYEAQ. The CDR3 DNA reads TGTGCCAGCAGCAAGGGACAGGACTATGGCTACACCTTC. Translation: CASSKGQDYGYTF.